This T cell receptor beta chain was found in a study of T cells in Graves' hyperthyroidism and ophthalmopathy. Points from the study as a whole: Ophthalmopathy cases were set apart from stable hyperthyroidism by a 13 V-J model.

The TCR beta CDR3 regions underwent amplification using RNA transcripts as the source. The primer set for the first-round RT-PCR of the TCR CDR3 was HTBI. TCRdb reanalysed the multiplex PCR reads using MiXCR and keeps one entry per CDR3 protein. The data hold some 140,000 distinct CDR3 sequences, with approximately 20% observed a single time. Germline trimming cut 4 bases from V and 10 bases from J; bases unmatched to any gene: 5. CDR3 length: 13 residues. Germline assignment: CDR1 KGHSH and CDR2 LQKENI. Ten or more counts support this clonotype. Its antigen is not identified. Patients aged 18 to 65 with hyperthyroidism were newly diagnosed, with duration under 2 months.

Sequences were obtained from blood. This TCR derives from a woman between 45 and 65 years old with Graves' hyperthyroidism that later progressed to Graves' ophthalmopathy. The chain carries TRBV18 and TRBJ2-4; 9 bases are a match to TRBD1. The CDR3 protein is CASSQGQGEIQYF. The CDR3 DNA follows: TGTGCCAGCTCACAGGGACAGGGTGAAATTCAGTACTTC. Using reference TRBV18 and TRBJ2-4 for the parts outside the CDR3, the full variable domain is NAGVMQNPRHLVRRRGQEARLRCSPMKGHSHVYWYRQLPEEGLKFMVYLQKENIIDESGMPKERFSAEFPKEGPSILRIQQVVRGDSAAYFCASSQGQGEIQYFGAGTRLSVL.